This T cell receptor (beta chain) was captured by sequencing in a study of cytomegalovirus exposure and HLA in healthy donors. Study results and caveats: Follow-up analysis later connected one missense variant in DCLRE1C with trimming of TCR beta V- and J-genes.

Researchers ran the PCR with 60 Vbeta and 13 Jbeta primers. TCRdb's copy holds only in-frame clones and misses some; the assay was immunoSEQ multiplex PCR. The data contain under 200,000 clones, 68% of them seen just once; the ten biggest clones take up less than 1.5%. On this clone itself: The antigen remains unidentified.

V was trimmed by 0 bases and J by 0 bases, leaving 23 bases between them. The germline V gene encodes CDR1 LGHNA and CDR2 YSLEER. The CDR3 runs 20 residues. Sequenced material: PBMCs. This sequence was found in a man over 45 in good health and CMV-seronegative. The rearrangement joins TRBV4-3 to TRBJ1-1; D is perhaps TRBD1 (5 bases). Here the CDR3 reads CASSQDSTSAPTALNTEAFF. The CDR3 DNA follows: TGCGCCAGCAGCCAAGATTCGACATCCGCTCCGACAGCATTGAACACTGAAGCTTTCTTT.